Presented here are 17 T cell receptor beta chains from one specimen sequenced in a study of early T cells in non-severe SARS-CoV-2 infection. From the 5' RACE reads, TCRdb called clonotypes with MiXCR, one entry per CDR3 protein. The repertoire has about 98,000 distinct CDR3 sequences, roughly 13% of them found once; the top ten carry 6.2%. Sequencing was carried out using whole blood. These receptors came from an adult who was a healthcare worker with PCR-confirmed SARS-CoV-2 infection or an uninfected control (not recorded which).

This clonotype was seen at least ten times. This CDR3 reads CASSQLTGYHGKLFF. DNA for the CDR3: TGTGCCAGCAGCCAGTTGACAGGGTACCACGGAAAACTGTTTTTT. This chain connects TRBV3-1 to TRBJ1-4, with 7 positions matching TRBD1. The V gene end was trimmed by 3 bases and the J gene end by 10 bases; junction bases not matched to a gene: 11. Germline assignment: CDR1 LGHDT and CDR2 YNNKEL (reference sequence). The CDR3 loop spans 15 amino acids.

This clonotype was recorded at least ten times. CDR3 bases: TGTGCCAGCAGCCACAGCACGGGGACCTACGAGCAGTACTTC. Encoded protein: CASSHSTGTYEQYF. The chain combines TRBV11-2 with TRBJ2-7; D may be TRBD2 (5 bases). Germline CDR1 reads SGHAT; CDR2 reads FQNNGV. The CDR3 is 14 residues long. Between the trimmed V and J ends, which lost 5 bases and 2 bases, there was a span of 13 bases.

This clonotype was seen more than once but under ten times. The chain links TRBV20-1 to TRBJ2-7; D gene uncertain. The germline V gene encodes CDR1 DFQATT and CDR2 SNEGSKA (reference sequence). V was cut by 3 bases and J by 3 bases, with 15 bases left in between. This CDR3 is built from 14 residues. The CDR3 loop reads CSASVSEHIYEQYF. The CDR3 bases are TGCAGTGCTAGCGTCTCCGAACACATCTACGAGCAGTACTTC.

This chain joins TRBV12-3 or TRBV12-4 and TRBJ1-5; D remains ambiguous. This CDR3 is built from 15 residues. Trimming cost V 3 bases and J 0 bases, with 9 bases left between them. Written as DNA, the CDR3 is TGTGCCAGCAGTTTGGAGGCTCATAGCAATCAGCCCCAGCATTTT. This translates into CASSLEAHSNQPQHF.

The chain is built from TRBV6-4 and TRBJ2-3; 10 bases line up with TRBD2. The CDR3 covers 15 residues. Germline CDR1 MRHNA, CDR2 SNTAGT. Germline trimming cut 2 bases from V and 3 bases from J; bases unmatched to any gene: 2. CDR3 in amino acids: CASSDAGLATDTQYF. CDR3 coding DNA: TGTGCCAGCAGTGACGCGGGACTAGCGACAGATACGCAGTATTTT.

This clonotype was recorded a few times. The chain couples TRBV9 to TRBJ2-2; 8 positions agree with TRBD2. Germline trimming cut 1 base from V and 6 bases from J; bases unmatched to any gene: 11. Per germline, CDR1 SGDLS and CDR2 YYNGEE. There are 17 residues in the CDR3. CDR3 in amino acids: CASSVMPGGPNAGELFF. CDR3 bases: TGTGCCAGCAGCGTAATGCCGGGAGGGCCGAATGCCGGGGAGCTGTTTTTT.

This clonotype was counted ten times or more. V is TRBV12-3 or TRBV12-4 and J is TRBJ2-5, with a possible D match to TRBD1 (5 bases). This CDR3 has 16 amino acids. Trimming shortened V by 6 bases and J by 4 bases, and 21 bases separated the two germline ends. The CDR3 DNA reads TGTGCCAGCAGCCTAAGGGGCCACCCCGTTGGAGAGACCCAGTACTTC. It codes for CASSLRGHPVGETQYF.

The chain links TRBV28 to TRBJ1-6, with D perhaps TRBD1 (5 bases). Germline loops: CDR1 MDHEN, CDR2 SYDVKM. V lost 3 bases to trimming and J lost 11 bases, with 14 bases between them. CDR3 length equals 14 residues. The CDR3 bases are TGTGCCAGCAGTTTGCCGGGGGGTAGGCCACCCCTCCACTTT. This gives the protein CASSLPGGRPPLHF.

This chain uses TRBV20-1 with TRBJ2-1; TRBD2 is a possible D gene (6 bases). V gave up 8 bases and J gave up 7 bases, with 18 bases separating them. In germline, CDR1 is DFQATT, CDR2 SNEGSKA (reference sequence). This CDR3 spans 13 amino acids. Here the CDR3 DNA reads TGCAGTACATACGGGGGTAGTAGGAATGAGCAGTTCTTC. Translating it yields CSTYGGSRNEQFF.

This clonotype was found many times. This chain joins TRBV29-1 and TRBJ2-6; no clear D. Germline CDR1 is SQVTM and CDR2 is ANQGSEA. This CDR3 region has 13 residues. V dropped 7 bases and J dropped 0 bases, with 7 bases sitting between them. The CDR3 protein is CSAGDSGANVLTF. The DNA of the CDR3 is TGCAGCGCCGGAGACTCTGGGGCCAACGTCCTGACTTTC.

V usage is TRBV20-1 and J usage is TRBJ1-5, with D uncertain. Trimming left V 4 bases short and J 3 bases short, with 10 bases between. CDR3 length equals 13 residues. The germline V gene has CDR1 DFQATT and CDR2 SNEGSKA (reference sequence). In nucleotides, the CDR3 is TGCAGTGCTAAAGACACAAACAATCAGCCCCAGCATTTT. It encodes CSAKDTNNQPQHF.

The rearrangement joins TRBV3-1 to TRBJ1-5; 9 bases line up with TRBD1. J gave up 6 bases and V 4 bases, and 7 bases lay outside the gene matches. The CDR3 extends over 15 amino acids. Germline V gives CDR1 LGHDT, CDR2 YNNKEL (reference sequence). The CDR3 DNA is TGTGCCAGCAGCCGGGGACAGGGTGAGGGTCAGCCCCAGCATTTT. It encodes CASSRGQGEGQPQHF.

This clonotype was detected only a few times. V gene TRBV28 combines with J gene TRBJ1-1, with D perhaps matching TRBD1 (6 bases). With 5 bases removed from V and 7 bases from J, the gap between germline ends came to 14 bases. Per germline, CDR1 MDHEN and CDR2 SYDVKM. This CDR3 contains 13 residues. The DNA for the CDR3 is TGTGCCAGCAGTCCCCATAGGACAGTTGAAGCTTTCTTT. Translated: CASSPHRTVEAFF.

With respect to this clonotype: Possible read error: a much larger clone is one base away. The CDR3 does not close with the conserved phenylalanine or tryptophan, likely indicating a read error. CDR3 nucleotides: TGTGCCAGCAGTTCAGAACTAGCGGGCACCGGGGAGCTGTTTCTT. Protein sequence: CASSSELAGTGELFL. V is TRBV12-3 or TRBV12-4 and J is TRBJ2-2, with 9 nucleotides matching TRBD2. CDR3 size: 15 residues. J gave up 4 bases and V 4 bases, and 4 bases lay outside the gene matches.

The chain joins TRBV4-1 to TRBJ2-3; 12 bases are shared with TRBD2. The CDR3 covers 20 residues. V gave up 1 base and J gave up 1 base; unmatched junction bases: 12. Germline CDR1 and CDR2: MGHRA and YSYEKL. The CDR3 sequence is CASSQALSPSGRAGTDTQYF. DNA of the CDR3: TGCGCCAGCAGCCAAGCACTCTCTCCTAGCGGGAGGGCCGGCACAGATACGCAGTATTTT.

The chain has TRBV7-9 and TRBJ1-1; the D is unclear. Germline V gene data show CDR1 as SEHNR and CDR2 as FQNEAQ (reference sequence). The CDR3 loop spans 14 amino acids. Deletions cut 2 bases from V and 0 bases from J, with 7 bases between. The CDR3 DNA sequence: TGTGCCAGCAGCTTAACCGAGATGAACACTGAAGCTTTCTTT. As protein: CASSLTEMNTEAFF.

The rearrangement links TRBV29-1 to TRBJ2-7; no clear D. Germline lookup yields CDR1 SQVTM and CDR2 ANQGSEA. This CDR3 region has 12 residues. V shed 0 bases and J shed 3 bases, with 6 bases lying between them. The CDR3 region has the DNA TGCAGCGTTGAAGATAAGTACTACGAGCAGTACTTC. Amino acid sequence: CSVEDKYYEQYF.